The TCR beta chain described here comes from a study of blood T cells in healthy people across ages. Study observations and caveats: Naive and antigen-experienced cells were not separated, limiting conclusive comparison.

The germline gives CDR1 SQVTM, CDR2 ANQGSEA. CDR3 length: 13 residues. Trimming stripped 4 bases from V and 2 bases from J, with 9 bases between. There are a few counts of this clonotype. Its antigen is not known. A second about 7 to 11 cycle PCR used barcoded and J-beta primers. A template-switch adaptor containing 12 random nucleotides labeled each cDNA molecule. TCRdb itself ran the 5' RACE reads through MiXCR, one entry per CDR3 protein. This table holds 750,000 to 950,000 distinct CDR3 sequences, roughly 29% found once. These data are also associated with another study on T cells of mothers and their children. That source adds: Using the M1S primer, the second PCR added sample barcodes along with 2-4 random nucleotides. Relative to unrelated pairs, biologically related mother-child dyads exhibited marginally greater, non-significant overlap.

This receptor was identified in a woman aged 40 to 55 in good health. Sequences were obtained from blood. The genes are TRBV29-1 and TRBJ2-1; D is ambiguous. The CDR3 DNA is TGCAGCGTTGGCCAGGAGACCTACAATGAGCAGTTCTTC. It yields the protein CSVGQETYNEQFF.